The entry below gives a single TCR beta chain sequence along with its context. In this sample, this clone turned up once. Its binding antigen is unknown. No qualities accompany the bases; no much larger clone lies one base away. On a FACSAria III, memory CD4+ T cells were FACS-sorted to over 95% purity, defined as all CD4+ cells except CD45RA+CCR7+CD95- naive cells. Blood from healthy donors was obtained from blood donation centers in Switzerland. Positive selection with CD4 and CD14 magnetic microbeads was used to enrich total CD4+ T cells and monocytes. CD8+, CD14+, CD16+, CD56+, CD19+ and CD25-bright cells were excluded prior to sorting. To assess in vivo expansion of bacteria-reactive clonotypes, total memory CD4+ T cells from a couple of blood donors were sequenced directly ex vivo. Isolation of peripheral blood mononuclear cells from donor blood was performed with Ficoll-Paque Plus. CDR1 and CDR2, looked up from the germline V gene (reference sequence), are MNHEY and SMNVEV. V loses 3 bases of germline sequence and J loses 7 bases, and the interval between the two ends is 12 bases. Taken from cysteine to phenylalanine, the CDR3 has 13 residues. The sequence is cut down to CDR3 DNA, 39 bases in frame from base 1.

This entry comes from a study of human CD4 T cells and Enterobacteriaceae (TCRdb year 2020). Beyond this particular receptor, the publication reports: Ex vivo, broadly cross-reactive clonotypes appeared more expanded than specific ones, with 11 of 19 and about 65% of the 34 in the top 5%. The only basis for inferring the reactivity of ex vivo clonotypes was matching nucleotide sequences to CFSE-low cultures from the same donors.

Deep-level sequencing, with a detection sensitivity of one cell in 200,000, was applied to the ex vivo total memory CD4+ samples. Genomic DNA was extracted from cell pellets with the QIAamp DNA Micro Kit, and its quantity and purity were checked by spectrophotometry. TCR Vbeta CDR3 regions were amplified with the immunoSEQ multiplex PCR assay. Amplicons were sequenced on the Illumina HiSeq platform. Retrieved sequences were 87 nucleotides long and contained the CDR3 region. In the original analysis: A unique productive TCR Vbeta nucleotide sequence was defined as a clonotype and was quantified by productive template frequency from ImmunoSEQ Analyzer V3.0. Expanded clonotypes were defined using a threshold set at the top 5th percentile of each repertoire ranked by frequency. Repertoire overlap was calculated as Chao-Jaccard using the R package fossil and displayed by nonmetric multidimensional scaling using the R package MASS. Imported from immuneACCESS, the table was reduced by TCRdb to in-frame sequences with V and J called. These copies leave out some clones; in studies compared against another copy, an unresolved V gene accounts for under half, and the cause of the remainder is not known. The DNA was the basis for D and trimming; V, J and clone size are from that table. Across this sample there are 25,000 to 30,000 clones, with approximately 84% seen only once. Approximately 1.5% of the sample is held by the ten biggest clonotypes.

The specimen sequenced was memory CD4+ T cells from blood. This specimen's cell subset or site label, per the study, means: total memory CD4 T cells sorted directly ex vivo, unstimulated. The receptor was derived from a human donor in good health. The chain employs TRBV27 and TRBJ1-2; TRBD1 might be the D gene, on 6 matching bases. The CDR3 loop reads CASSFRGASGYTF. The bases are TGTGCCAGCAGTTTTCGGGGGGCGAGTGGCTACACCTTC.